This TCR beta chain was retrieved from a study of blood T cell repertoires in COVID-19. The wider study: The origin of the acute and convalescent COVID-19 samples was the United States, Italy and Spain.

This CDR3 has 15 amino acids. Germline loops: CDR1 LGHNA, CDR2 YSLEER. The germline V and J ends were trimmed by 0 bases and 4 bases, with 12 bases remaining between them. Source study methods: It was from reference gene primer amplification that nucleated cell counts were estimated. TCRdb's table, derived via immunoSEQ multiplex PCR, lists solely in-frame clones and lacks some. D and trimming were read from the DNA, whereas the V and J calls and clone size are those reported in that table. Of around 140,000 clones listed, roughly 91% are singletons. The sequence came from a man aged 50 to 60 with active or convalescent COVID-19. The rearrangement uses TRBV4-3 and TRBJ1-2; D remains ambiguous. Material: peripheral blood. For the CDR3, the DNA is TGCGCCAGCAGCCAAGAGAGGACCAGCGGCTATGGCTACACCTTC. It encodes CASSQERTSGYGYTF.